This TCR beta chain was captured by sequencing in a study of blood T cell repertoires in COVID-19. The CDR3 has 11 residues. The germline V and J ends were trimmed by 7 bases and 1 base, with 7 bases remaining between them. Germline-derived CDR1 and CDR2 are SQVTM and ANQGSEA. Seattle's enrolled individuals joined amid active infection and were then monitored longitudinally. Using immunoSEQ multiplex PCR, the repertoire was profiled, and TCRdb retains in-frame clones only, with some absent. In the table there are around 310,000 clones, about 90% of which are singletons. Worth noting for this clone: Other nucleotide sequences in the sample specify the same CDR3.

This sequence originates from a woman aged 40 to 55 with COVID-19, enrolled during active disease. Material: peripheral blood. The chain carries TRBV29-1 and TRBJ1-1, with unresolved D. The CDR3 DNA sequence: TGCAGCGCCCGGGGGAACACTGAAGCTTTCTTT. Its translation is CSARGNTEAFF.